These 26 T cell receptor beta chains were sequenced from one sample in a study of cytomegalovirus exposure and HLA in healthy donors (TCRdb year 2017). Libraries were prepared through the immunoSEQ multiplex PCR assay. For the multiplex PCR, a mixture combining 60 forward primers for TCR Vbeta segments and 13 reverse primers for TCR Jbeta segments was used. This immuneACCESS table, as held by TCRdb, lists in-frame sequences with V and J called but not all clones. Of the missing ones, under half trace to an unresolved V gene in checked studies; the others have no known cause. The sample records more than 110,000 clones, around 9.7% of which are singletons. Approximately 1.7% of the sample lies in the top ten. Material for sequencing was PBMCs. These TCRs come from a man aged 50 to 59 in good health and CMV-seronegative.

This clone occurred a few times. This chain links TRBV10-3 with TRBJ1-5; 7 bases match TRBD1. This CDR3 has 16 residues. V trimming: 0 bases; J trimming: 2 bases; junction bases outside the gene matches: 4. Germline lookup yields CDR1 ENHRY and CDR2 SYGVKD. The CDR3 DNA reads TGTGCCATCAGTGAGTCTGGGCAGGGGGGCAATCAGCCCCAGCATTTT. Translated: CAISESGQGGNQPQHF.

The chain links TRBV6-6 to TRBJ2-1, with TRBD1 matching over 10 bases. The CDR3 has 14 residues. The germline V gene has CDR1 MNHNY and CDR2 SVGAGI (reference sequence). V dropped 4 bases and J dropped 4; count of bases not matched to a gene: 1. The CDR3 nucleotides are TGTGCCAGCAGTTGGGACAGGGGATACAATGAGCAGTTCTTC. It yields the protein CASSWDRGYNEQFF.

This clone was counted a few times. Here the CDR3 reads CASIWHPREAFF. The DNA of the CDR3 is TGTGCCAGCATCTGGCACCCAAGGGAGGCTTTCTTT. The gene calls are TRBV5-8 and TRBJ1-1; no clear D gene. The germline V gene has CDR1 SGHTS and CDR2 YDEGEE. V was cut by 6 bases and J by 11 bases, with 17 bases left in between. The CDR3 contains 12 residues.

The chain employs TRBV7-3 and TRBJ2-2, with D tentatively TRBD2 (6 bases). In germline, CDR1 is SGHTA, CDR2 FQGTGA. Trimming shortened V by 5 bases and J by 5 bases, and 15 bases separated the two germline ends. This CDR3 region has 15 residues. This chain's CDR3 is CASSPGGPGTGELFF. The CDR3 region has the DNA TGTGCCAGCAGCCCAGGAGGGCCGGGGACCGGGGAGCTGTTTTTT.

This clone was found a few times. J is TRBJ1-2 and V is TRBV5-1; D gene unclear. CDR3 length equals 13 residues. V dropped 3 bases and J dropped 2 bases, with 8 bases sitting between them. Germline V gene data show CDR1 as SGHRS and CDR2 as YFSETQ. CDR3: CASSSSGNYGYTF. In DNA, the CDR3 is TGCGCCAGCAGCTCCTCGGGAAACTATGGCTACACCTTC. Filled out from reference TRBV5-1 and TRBJ1-2, the complete variable domain reads KAGVTQTPRYLIKTRGQQVTLSCSPISGHRSVSWYQQTPGQGLQFLFEYFSETQRNKGNFPGRFSGRQFSNSRSEMNVSTLELGDSALYLCASSSSGNYGYTFGSGTRLTVV.

The sample holds a few counts of this clone. Here the CDR3 DNA reads TGCGCCAGCAGCTTGGGGGCAGGGGGCTTATACGAGCAGTACTTC. Protein product: CASSLGAGGLYEQYF. The genes are TRBV5-1 and TRBJ2-7; 8 bases line up with TRBD1. CDR1 and CDR2 (germline): SGHRS, YFSETQ. With 0 bases clipped from V and 4 bases from J, the junction kept 6 bases outside the gene matches. The CDR3 covers 15 residues.

A word on this clone: The missing conserved phenylalanine or tryptophan at the end of this CDR3 makes a read error likely. The CDR3 DNA follows: TGTGCCAGCAGACCTGGGAGAATTAATGAAAAACTGTTTGTT. Residues: CASRPGRINEKLFV. This rearrangement joins TRBV5-4 to TRBJ1-4; D remains ambiguous. The CDR3 contains 14 residues. V was cut by 5 bases and J by 4 bases, with 12 bases left in between. CDR1 and CDR2 (germline): SGHNT, YYREEE (reference sequence).

The gene calls are TRBV5-1 and TRBJ2-5, with D maybe TRBD1 (7 bases). The V end lost 7 bases, the J end lost 4 bases, and 17 bases lay between the germline ends. In germline, CDR1 is SGHRS, CDR2 YFSETQ. This CDR3 region has 14 residues. The DNA of the CDR3 is TGCGCCAGCTTACCAGGGGGGAGCGGAGAGACCCAGTACTTC. Its translation: CASLPGGSGETQYF.

The genes are TRBV20-1 and TRBJ2-1, with a weak D call TRBD1 (6 bases). Trimming left V 1 base short and J 15 bases short, with 13 bases between. Germline assignment: CDR1 DFQATT and CDR2 SNEGSKA (reference sequence). CDR3 length equals 11 residues. The DNA for the CDR3 is TGCAGTGCTAGAGGGGACAATATGGGGTTCTTC. As protein: CSARGDNMGFF.

J is TRBJ2-7 and V is TRBV2, with D possibly matching TRBD1 (5 bases). Between the trimmed V and J ends, which lost 6 bases and 5 bases, there was a span of 14 bases. Germline V gives CDR1 SNHLY, CDR2 FYNNEI. The CDR3 is 13 amino acids. CDR3 residues: CASSAPGSNEQYF. For the CDR3, the DNA is TGTGCCAGCAGCGCCCCAGGGTCGAACGAGCAGTACTTC.

The chain recombines TRBV6-5 with TRBJ1-1, with 7 bases identical to TRBD1. The V and J ends lost 5 bases and 1 base, in that order; junction bases with no gene match: 4. The CDR3 spans 14 residues. The germline V gene has CDR1 MNHEY and CDR2 SVGAGI. Here the CDR3 reads CASSLWTGNTEAFF. The CDR3 coding sequence is TGTGCCAGCAGTCTATGGACAGGGAACACTGAAGCTTTCTTT.

The V gene is TRBV2, the J gene TRBJ1-2; D is undetermined. The CDR3 extends over 17 amino acids. The germline V gene has CDR1 SNHLY and CDR2 FYNNEI. Trimming stripped 7 bases from V and 4 bases from J, with 25 bases between. CDR3: CASTARRLEWTVYGYTF. As DNA, the CDR3 is TGTGCCAGCACCGCAAGACGTTTGGAGTGGACTGTCTATGGCTACACCTTC. Using reference TRBV2 and TRBJ1-2 for the parts outside the CDR3, the full variable domain is EPEVTQTPSHQVTQMGQEVILRCVPISNHLYFYWYRQILGQKVEFLVSFYNNEISEKSEIFDDQFSVERPDGSNFTLKIRSTKLEDSAMYFCASTARRLEWTVYGYTFGSGTRLTVV.

This sequence joins TRBV19 and TRBJ2-5; D remains ambiguous. Trimming removed 3 bases from V and 0 bases from J, with 8 bases in between. CDR3 size: 14 residues. Germline V gene lookup returns CDR1 LNHDA and CDR2 SQIVND (reference sequence). CDR3 residues: CASSMGQHQETQYF. As DNA, the CDR3 is TGTGCCAGTAGTATGGGCCAGCACCAAGAGACCCAGTACTTC.

A few counts support this clone. The V and J genes are TRBV19 and TRBJ1-5; D possibly corresponds to TRBD1 (5 bases). V was shortened by 7 bases and J by 6 bases, with 16 bases between the two germline ends. CDR1 LNHDA and CDR2 SQIVND come from the germline V gene (reference sequence). The CDR3 loop spans 14 amino acids. Written as DNA, the CDR3 is TGTGCCAGTACGGGACTTTCCCCCAGTCAGCCCCAGCATTTT. Its translation: CASTGLSPSQPQHF.

The rearrangement uses TRBV6-1 and TRBJ2-1; TRBD2 matches at 9 bases. CDR1 MNHNS and CDR2 SASEGT come from the germline V gene. This CDR3 contains 18 residues. With 1 base clipped from V and 2 bases from J, the junction kept 9 bases outside the gene matches. The CDR3 region is CASSEEGGSGSPYNEQFF. The CDR3 region has the DNA TGTGCCAGCAGTGAAGAGGGGGGTAGCGGGAGTCCCTACAATGAGCAGTTCTTC.

A few counts support this clone. The CDR3: CASSLDRLGELFF. Written as DNA, the CDR3 is TGCGCCAGCAGCCTTGACAGGCTCGGGGAGCTGTTTTTT. V gene TRBV5-1 combines with J gene TRBJ2-2, with D possibly being TRBD1 (6 bases). Germline CDR1 and CDR2: SGHRS and YFSETQ. V was trimmed by 4 bases and J by 7 bases, leaving 11 bases between them. CDR3 length equals 13 residues.

V is TRBV9 and J is TRBJ1-5; D gene unclear. The CDR3 is 15 amino acids. The ends were cut back, 0 bases at V and 1 base at J, with 8 bases in the middle. In germline, CDR1 is SGDLS, CDR2 YYNGEE. CDR3 loop: CASSVGGDSNQPQHF. The CDR3, as DNA: TGTGCCAGCAGCGTAGGGGGAGACAGCAATCAGCCCCAGCATTTT.

V is TRBV2 and J is TRBJ1-5; 7 bases line up with TRBD1. The J segment lost 11 bases and the V segment lost 0 bases, leaving 13 bases of the junction unmatched. CDR1 and CDR2 from the germline V gene are SNHLY and FYNNEI. CDR3 length: 16 residues. The CDR3 spells CASSEAAGQIVKTQHF. CDR3 nucleotides: TGTGCCAGCAGTGAAGCCGCGGGACAGATTGTGAAGACCCAGCATTTT. Variable domain in full (rest from reference TRBV2 and TRBJ1-5): EPEVTQTPSHQVTQMGQEVILRCVPISNHLYFYWYRQILGQKVEFLVSFYNNEISEKSEIFDDQFSVERPDGSNFTLKIRSTKLEDSAMYFCASSEAAGQIVKTQHFGDGTRLSIL.

This clone was recorded a few times. The chain combines TRBV6-6 with TRBJ1-5, with D possibly TRBD1 on 5 matching bases. V gave up 11 bases and J gave up 1 base, with 9 bases separating them. CDR1 and CDR2 from the germline V gene are MNHNY and SVGAGI (reference sequence). The CDR3 runs 12 residues. CDR3 in DNA: TGTGCCGCAGGGCTGAGCAATCAGCCCCAGCATTTT. The encoded protein is CAAGLSNQPQHF.

This clone occurred a few times. The chain's CDR3 is CASSDWGSGRAPEQFF. The CDR3 bases are TGTGCCAGCAGTGACTGGGGCAGCGGGAGGGCCCCTGAGCAGTTCTTC. The chain couples TRBV6-4 to TRBJ2-1; the match to TRBD2 covers 10 bases. Germline trimming cut 1 base from V and 9 bases from J; bases unmatched to any gene: 9. CDR1 and CDR2 (germline): MRHNA, SNTAGT. The CDR3 extends over 16 amino acids.

This clone was counted a few times. The chain uses TRBV29-1 and TRBJ2-1, with unresolved D. The CDR3 sequence is 11 residues long. The germline V gene has CDR1 SQVTM and CDR2 ANQGSEA. V was pared by 4 bases and J by 6 bases, with 7 bases between. CDR3: CSVASLNEQFF. The CDR3 DNA reads TGCAGCGTTGCCAGTCTCAATGAGCAGTTCTTC.

This rearrangement joins TRBV6-5 to TRBJ2-5; 9 bases are a match to TRBD1. Germline V gene lookup returns CDR1 MNHEY and CDR2 SVGAGI. Trimming took 10 bases from V and 1 from J; bases not matched to a gene: 4. This CDR3 has 13 amino acids. CDR3 in DNA: TGTGCCACCCAGACAGGGGGCCAAGAGACCCAGTACTTC. Translation: CATQTGGQETQYF.

This clone has only a few counts. The chain links TRBV2 to TRBJ1-3; tentatively, D is TRBD1 (6 bases). Germline CDR1 and CDR2: SNHLY and FYNNEI. CDR3 length: 13 residues. The germline V and J ends were trimmed by 11 bases and 3 bases, with 14 bases remaining between them. CDR3 DNA: TGTGCCGAATCAGGGGAGAATGGAAACACCATATATTTT. It is translated as CAESGENGNTIYF.

There are a few counts of this clone. This chain joins TRBV6-1 and TRBJ2-7; perhaps TRBD1 as D (6 bases). The germline CDR1 and CDR2 sequences are MNHNS and SASEGT. V gave up 6 bases and J gave up 0 bases, with 12 bases separating them. This CDR3 is built from 14 residues. The CDR3 nucleotides are TGTGCCAGCAGGTGGACAGAGAGCTCCTACGAGCAGTACTTC. This sequence encodes CASRWTESSYEQYF.

The chain has TRBV28 and TRBJ1-3; D is ambiguous. The germline V gene has CDR1 MDHEN and CDR2 SYDVKM. V was pared by 2 bases and J by 0 bases, with 8 bases between. The CDR3 extends over 15 amino acids. CDR3 protein: CASSLPRRSGNTIYF. CDR3 DNA sequence: TGTGCCAGCAGTTTACCCCGTCGCTCTGGAAACACCATATATTTT.

The chain employs TRBV5-1 and TRBJ2-5; 9 nucleotides line up with TRBD2. CDR3 length: 14 amino acids. Unmatched junction bases numbered 2, after V lost 4 bases and J lost 1 base. Germline V gene data show CDR1 as SGHRS and CDR2 as YFSETQ. The CDR3 sequence is CASSGGRAQETQYF. DNA of the CDR3: TGCGCCAGCAGCGGCGGGAGGGCCCAAGAGACCCAGTACTTC.